The 22 T cell receptor beta chains given below trace back to one sample, sequenced in a study of T cells after yellow fever vaccination. MiXCR, run by TCRdb on the 5' RACE reads, gives a single entry per CDR3 protein. The table lists a few hundred thousand distinct CDR3 sequences, around 4.3% of them singletons. The sample consisted of PBMCs, taken 15 days after the yellow fever booster vaccination. The receptors originated from a man in his late teens or twenties who received the YFV17D yellow fever vaccine.

This clonotype appeared many times. The chain combines TRBV4-1 with TRBJ2-4; 8 bases match TRBD1. The CDR3 has 17 residues. Germline V CDR1 and CDR2: MGHRA, YSYEKL. Trimming cost V 3 bases and J 2 bases; bases outside gene matches: 9. For the CDR3, the DNA is TGCGCCAGCAGCCAGACAGGGGACTCCGGGCCCAAAAACATTCAGTACTTC. Protein sequence: CASSQTGDSGPKNIQYF.

The table lists this clonotype with a few counts. V usage is TRBV28 and J usage is TRBJ2-1; D not certain. Germline V CDR1 and CDR2: MDHEN, SYDVKM. The CDR3 is 15 amino acids. V lost 2 bases, J lost 9 bases, and 17 bases lay in between. CDR3 in amino acids: CASSLGGVAHGEQFF. As DNA, the CDR3 is TGTGCCAGCAGTTTAGGTGGGGTTGCTCATGGTGAGCAGTTCTTC.

The table lists this clonotype with a few counts. The rearrangement links TRBV28 to TRBJ2-6; D gene ambiguous. CDR1 and CDR2 (germline): MDHEN, SYDVKM. Trimming took 2 bases from V and 0 from J, leaving 8 bases between them. CDR3 length: 16 amino acids. CDR3 protein: CASSLLPSSGANVLTF. The CDR3 region has the DNA TGTGCCAGCAGTTTACTACCTAGCTCTGGGGCCAACGTCCTGACTTTC.

This clonotype has ten or more counts. This sequence joins TRBV23-1 and TRBJ1-4; D not certain. TRBV23-1 is flagged as an ORF with uncertain function. V lost 2 bases to trimming and J lost 0 bases, with 16 bases between them. The CDR3 has 18 amino acids. CDR3 amino acids: CASSQRQEDVATNEKLFF. The CDR3 region has the DNA TGCGCCAGCAGTCAAAGGCAGGAGGACGTTGCAACTAATGAAAAACTGTTTTTT.

The CDR3 DNA follows: TGTGCCTGGATGTCGGATGAAGCTTTCTTT. It encodes CAWMSDEAFF. The chain links TRBV30 to TRBJ1-1; D not resolved. From germline, CDR1 is GTSNPN and CDR2 SVGIG (reference sequence). The CDR3 length is 10 residues. V lost 4 bases and J lost 7, with 7 bases in between.

This clonotype was detected once. The chain links TRBV7-2 to TRBJ1-1; D gene unclear. The CDR3 is made up of 13 amino acids. The germline V and J ends were trimmed by 4 bases and 9 bases, with 15 bases remaining between them. Germline V gene data show CDR1 as SGHTA and CDR2 as FQGNSA. The CDR3 sequence: CASSSDRSGKAFF. The CDR3 nucleotides read TGTGCCAGCAGCTCGGACCGAAGTGGAAAAGCTTTCTTT.

This clonotype was seen at least ten times. V usage is TRBV7-2 and J usage is TRBJ1-1; no clear D gene. Trimming pared 6 bases from V and 1 base from J, leaving 12 bases between. The CDR3 contains 14 residues. Germline-derived CDR1 and CDR2 are SGHTA and FQGNSA. This CDR3 reads CASSIKVGNTEAFF. CDR3 bases: TGTGCCAGCAGTATTAAGGTGGGGAACACTGAAGCTTTCTTT.

This clonotype was picked up a small number of times. The rearrangement links TRBV29-1 to TRBJ2-6; D is possibly TRBD1 (6 bases). Germline V CDR1 and CDR2: SQVTM, ANQGSEA. Trimming removed 4 bases from V and 0 bases from J, with 16 bases in between. The CDR3 totals 17 residues. In nucleotides, the CDR3 is TGCAGCGTTGGTGTCAGGGGAATTCTCTCTGGGGCCAACGTCCTGACTTTC. Protein: CSVGVRGILSGANVLTF. Filled out from reference TRBV29-1 and TRBJ2-6, the complete variable domain reads SAVISQKPSRDICQRGTSLTIQCQVDSQVTMMFWYRQQPGQSLTLIATANQGSEATYESGFVIDKFPISRPNLTFSTLTVSNMSPEDSSIYLCSVGVRGILSGANVLTFGAGSRLTVL.

This clonotype was observed many times. The rearrangement joins TRBV12-3 or TRBV12-4 to TRBJ1-1; the D is unclear. The germline V and J ends were trimmed by 0 bases and 4 bases, with 9 bases remaining between them. The CDR3 extends over 14 amino acids. The CDR3 loop is CASSLALAATEAFF. DNA of the CDR3: TGTGCCAGCAGTTTAGCGCTGGCGGCCACTGAAGCTTTCTTT.

This clonotype was seen ten or more times. This chain uses TRBV7-3 with TRBJ2-3; D possibly matches TRBD1 or TRBD2 (5 bases each). Germline CDR1 and CDR2: SGHTA and FQGTGA. This CDR3 region has 16 residues. V shed 5 bases and J shed 2 bases, with 17 bases lying between them. DNA for the CDR3: TGTGCCAGCAGCCCCCTCCCGGGGCGCCTCACAGATACGCAGTATTTT. Its translation is CASSPLPGRLTDTQYF.

This clonotype has at least ten counts. The gene calls are TRBV6-5 and TRBJ2-1, with a weak D call TRBD2 (6 bases). Trimming left V 5 bases short and J 6 bases short, with 14 bases between. The CDR3 spans 14 residues. The germline V gene has CDR1 MNHEY and CDR2 SVGAGI. CDR3 DNA sequence: TGTGCCAGCAGTCACGGGACGGGGGTCAATGAGCAGTTCTTC. Its protein is CASSHGTGVNEQFF.

This clonotype was seen a handful of times. The chain employs TRBV6-5 and TRBJ1-1, with no clear D. The germline V and J ends were trimmed by 2 bases and 6 bases, with 7 bases remaining between them. The germline V gene has CDR1 MNHEY and CDR2 SVGAGI. This CDR3 comprises 12 residues. The CDR3: CASSYPPAEAFF. CDR3 DNA sequence: TGTGCCAGCAGTTACCCACCTGCTGAAGCTTTCTTT.

This clonotype was detected a few times. V and J are TRBV20-1 and TRBJ2-3, with 11 bases fitting TRBD2. The length of the CDR3 is 18 residues. From germline, CDR1 is DFQATT and CDR2 SNEGSKA (reference sequence). Trimming at V came to 0 bases and at J to 4 bases, leaving 12 bases not matched to a gene. Here the CDR3 reads CSARDLLAGAVKPDTQYF. In DNA form, the CDR3 reads TGCAGTGCTAGAGATTTACTAGCGGGGGCTGTAAAGCCAGATACGCAGTATTTT.

This clonotype has ten or more counts. This chain links TRBV6-6 with TRBJ2-7; a weak D match, TRBD1 (6 bases). Germline V gene sequence: CDR1 MNHNY, CDR2 SVGAGI (reference sequence). V lost 4 bases and J 0 bases, leaving 10 bases between the germline ends. This CDR3 comprises 14 residues. CDR3 sequence (DNA): TGTGCCAGCAGTTTTGGGGACATCTCCTACGAGCAGTACGTC. Residues: CASSFGDISYEQYV.

This clonotype has a count of ten or more. The chain is built from TRBV5-4 and TRBJ2-1; TRBD2 aligns across 10 bases. Germline values: CDR1 SGHNT, CDR2 YYREEE (reference sequence). V trimming: 4 bases; J trimming: 8 bases; junction bases outside the gene matches: 12. This CDR3 comprises 16 residues. CDR3 sequence reads: CASSLRGSGGADEQFF. The CDR3 DNA follows: TGTGCCAGCAGCCTTCGTGGAAGCGGGGGGGCAGATGAGCAGTTCTTC.

This clonotype occurred many times. The chain employs TRBV20-1 and TRBJ1-6; weak D call: TRBD1 (5 bases). The ends were cut back, 0 bases at V and 14 bases at J, with 17 bases in the middle. The germline V gene has CDR1 DFQATT and CDR2 SNEGSKA (reference sequence). CDR3 length: 14 residues. The CDR3 spells CSAREEGLDRSLHF. The CDR3 bases are TGCAGTGCTAGAGAAGAGGGGCTCGATAGGTCCCTCCACTTT.

The chain links TRBV20-1 to TRBJ1-6; TRBD1 might be the D (5 bases). V was trimmed by 0 bases and J by 4 bases, leaving 19 bases between them. CDR1 is DFQATT and CDR2 is SNEGSKA in the germline V gene (reference sequence). This CDR3 is 18 amino acids long. DNA of the CDR3: TGCAGTGCTAGAGATCGACAGTCGGAGGATTGGTATAATTCACCCCTCCACTTT. It specifies CSARDRQSEDWYNSPLHF.

This clonotype was observed a few times. The genes are TRBV20-1 and TRBJ2-6; no firm D call. Germline V gene data show CDR1 as DFQATT and CDR2 as SNEGSKA (reference sequence). V lost 2 bases and J lost 0, with 5 bases in between. The CDR3 extends over 14 amino acids. CDR3 nucleotides: TGCAGTGCTAGAATTGGCTCTGGGGCCAACGTCCTGACTTTC. This gives the protein CSARIGSGANVLTF.

The chain has TRBV7-9 and TRBJ2-7, with 9 positions matching TRBD1. The CDR3 sequence is 16 residues long. The V and J ends lost 8 bases and 2 bases, in that order; junction bases with no gene match: 13. In germline, CDR1 is SEHNR, CDR2 FQNEAQ (reference sequence). The CDR3 here is CASGSDRGPSAYEQYF. The CDR3 DNA sequence: TGTGCCAGCGGCTCGGACAGGGGACCGTCGGCCTACGAGCAGTACTTC.

Ten or more counts support this clonotype. The rearrangement links TRBV5-1 to TRBJ2-7; TRBD1 matches at 9 bases. V lost 4 bases, J lost 2 bases, and 4 bases stayed unmatched. The CDR3 runs to 14 residues. The V gene's germline CDR1 is SGHRS and CDR2 YFSETQ. The CDR3 nucleotides are TGCGCCAGCAGCCCTTGGACAGGGGCCTACGAGCAGTACGTC. Translated: CASSPWTGAYEQYV.

This clonotype was seen a handful of times. The chain joins TRBV6-2 or TRBV6-3 to TRBJ2-1, with TRBD2 identical over 8 bases. The CDR3 totals 16 residues. Germline loops: CDR1 MNHEY, CDR2 SVGEGT. The V gene end was trimmed by 7 bases and the J gene end by 5 bases; junction bases not matched to a gene: 13. CDR3 sequence (DNA): TGTGCCAGCACGGGTCGGACTAGCTCCAGGGACAATGAGCAGTTCTTC. This codes for CASTGRTSSRDNEQFF.

This clonotype came up many times. The gene calls are TRBV7-6 and TRBJ1-2; D ambiguous. In germline, CDR1 is SGHVS, CDR2 FNYEAQ. This CDR3 has 12 residues. V lost 4 bases to trimming and J lost 7 bases, with 10 bases between them. The CDR3 loop is CASSSGGFGYTF. Written as DNA, the CDR3 is TGTGCCAGCAGCTCCGGTGGGTTTGGCTACACCTTC.